This entry concerns a single T cell receptor beta chain. This entry is derived from a study of cytomegalovirus exposure and HLA in healthy donors. PCR primers comprised 60 Vbeta and 13 Jbeta primers. Per the authors' pipeline: Approximately 9.9 million shared chains were among the 60 million to 80 million unique TCR beta chains that a later analysis counted. Only in-frame clones appear in the TCRdb table, and some are missing; sequencing was by immunoSEQ multiplex PCR. Clone size and V and J calls were adopted from that table, with D and trimming inferred from the DNA. The listing contains 150,000 to 250,000 clones. Germline CDR1 and CDR2: MNHNS and SASEGT. This CDR3 has 12 residues.

The clonotype comes from a boy between 10 and 17 years old in good health and CMV-seronegative. This sequence joins TRBV6-1 and TRBJ2-5, with a possible D match to TRBD2 (6 bases). Judging by the DNA end, TRBJ2-7 fits better; the J call may be wrong. The source material was PBMCs. The CDR3 protein is CASTGSSYEQYF. The CDR3 DNA reads TGTGCCAGCACCGGGAGCTCCTACGAGCAGTACTTC.